This record covers a single TCR beta chain. Its antigen remains unknown. This sample is part of a study of T cells after yellow fever vaccination. The wider study: Preparing low-cell-number fractions relied on SMART-Seq v4 Ultra Low Input. Study findings and constraints: Repertoires sorted by FACS could include abundant clonotypes that are contaminants from the bulk population. Post-booster repertoires contained most primary-vaccination clones again (roughly 96% CD4, 85% to 90% CD8).

TCRdb analysed the 5' RACE reads with MiXCR anew, one entry per CDR3 protein. The profile covers a few hundred thousand distinct CDR3 sequences, with under 15% appearing a single time and 2.5% to 4% taken by the ten largest. The V and J ends lost 0 bases and 2 bases respectively, with 10 bases between them. The CDR3 is 15 amino acids. Per germline, CDR1 SGHRS and CDR2 YFSETQ. Sequenced material: CD4+ T cells sorted from PBMCs, taken 15 days after the yellow fever booster vaccination. This receptor was taken from a young man who received the YFV17D yellow fever vaccine. The chain is built from TRBV5-1 and TRBJ2-3; D gene ambiguous. The CDR3 coding sequence is TGCGCCAGCAGCTTGGATGTAGACGTCACAGATACGCAGTATTTT. This encodes CASSLDVDVTDTQYF. Variable domain in full (rest from reference TRBV5-1 and TRBJ2-3): KAGVTQTPRYLIKTRGQQVTLSCSPISGHRSVSWYQQTPGQGLQFLFEYFSETQRNKGNFPGRFSGRQFSNSRSEMNVSTLELGDSALYLCASSLDVDVTDTQYFGPGTRLTVL.